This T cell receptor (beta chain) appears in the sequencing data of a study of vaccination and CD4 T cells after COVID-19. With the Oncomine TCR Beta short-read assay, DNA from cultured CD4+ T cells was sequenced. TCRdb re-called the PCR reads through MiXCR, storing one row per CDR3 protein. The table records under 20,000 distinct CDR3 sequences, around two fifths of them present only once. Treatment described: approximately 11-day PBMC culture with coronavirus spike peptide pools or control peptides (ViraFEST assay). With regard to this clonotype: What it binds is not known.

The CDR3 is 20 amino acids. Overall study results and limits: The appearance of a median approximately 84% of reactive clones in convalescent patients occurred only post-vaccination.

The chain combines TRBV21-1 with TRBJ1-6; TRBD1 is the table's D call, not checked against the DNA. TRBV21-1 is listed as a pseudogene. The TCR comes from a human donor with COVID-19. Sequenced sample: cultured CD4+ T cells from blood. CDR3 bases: TGTGCCAGCAGCAAAGGGGTCACAGGTTTTATTACCTCCTATAATTCACCCCTCCACTTT. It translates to CASSKGVTGFITSYNSPLHF.